The entry that follows covers one T cell receptor beta chain sequence. This clonotype was observed at least ten times. There is no known antigen for this receptor. No quality values exist for individual bases; no much larger clone is one base distant. This record comes from a study of early T cells in non-severe SARS-CoV-2 infection (dated by TCRdb to about 2021). Some background on the complete study: Bulk RNA from unsorted whole blood was used for TCR sequencing, so alpha and beta chains could not be paired. What the authors observed across the whole study: Matching against VDJdb was skewed toward anti-spike CD8 responses, likely underestimated virus-specific expansions, and missed private and CD4 specificities.

This was a case-control study nested in a cohort of healthcare workers in London, UK, who had nasopharyngeal swab PCR tests and blood samples taken every week. Healthcare workers were recruited during the week of the UK lockdown, between 23 and 31 March 2020, and followed weekly for up to roughly 15 weeks. CDR1 and CDR2 are drawn from the germline V gene (reference sequence): SGHNT, YYREEE. From its cysteine to its phenylalanine, the CDR3 spans 15 amino acids. The kept DNA is CDR3 alone, 45 bases in frame from the first base. After removal of 4 bases from V and 4 bases from J, the junction retains 5 bases not matched to a gene. Library creation used 5' RACE. For sequencing, a NextSeq 500 was employed. Unique molecular identifiers were attached to individual cDNA molecules in the TCR library protocol so that sequencing error and PCR bias could be corrected. Both TCR alpha and beta chains were sequenced, and tight co-correlation was observed between alpha and beta sequence abundances in each sample. Under the source paper's analysis protocol: Decombinator V4 was used to perform V gene, J gene and CDR3 annotation of TCR sequences. Expanded TCRs were defined as changing significantly between any two time points under a Poisson model with p below 0.0001. TCR abundances were normalised to the total number of TCRs sequenced per sample and expressed as counts per million. TRAV1-2 paired with TRAJ12, TRAJ20 or TRAJ33 defined MAIT TCRs, while TRAV10 paired with TRAJ18 defined iNKT TCRs. VDJdb, accessed 1 November 2021, was searched for CMV, EBV and SARS-CoV-2 annotated TCRs, with TCRs annotated for multiple antigens excluded. Using fastp trimming at Q25 and MiXCR clonotype assembly, TCRdb reanalyzed the public sequencing data and kept in-frame beta chains. Rows with a matching CDR3 protein are joined into one entry that keeps the most common DNA and genes. TCRdb, not the original authors, processed these V and J calls. This sample is represented by 55,000 to 75,000 distinct CDR3 sequences; 8% to 10% of them were singletons. Jointly, the top ten make up less than 20% of the sample.

Recombination connected TRBV5-4 to TRBJ2-2; 9 of the junction bases match TRBD2. The material sequenced was whole blood, taken at baseline. The TCR originated in an adult who was a healthcare worker with PCR-confirmed SARS-CoV-2 infection or an uninfected control (not recorded which). The CDR3 has the sequence CASSPSGRSTGELFF. The DNA sequence is TGTGCCAGCAGCCCAAGCGGGAGGAGCACCGGGGAGCTGTTTTTT.